These T cell receptor beta chains were read from a single sample in a study of regulatory T cells in long-lasting Graves disease. TCRdb called the multiplex PCR reads again in MiXCR, with one record for every CDR3 protein. The data contain about 340,000 distinct CDR3 sequences, around 20% of them singletons. The sequencing here drew on peripheral blood mononuclear cells (PBMCs), taken when the disease was refractory, from a patient treated with antithyroid drugs. Receptors originate from a female donor with Graves disease. CDR3s include the opening cysteine and the closing phenylalanine or tryptophan. A D gene is named only where the DNA matches it firmly. Clone size is stated in some rows and not others, as once, few, many or a class when expanded.

V gene	J gene	D gene	clone size	CDR3 DNA	CDR3 protein
TRBV9	TRBJ1-4	TRBD1	few	TGTGCCAGCAGCGTAGCGACAGGGGCGAATGAAAAACTGTTTTTT	CASSVATGANEKLFF
TRBV5-1	TRBJ1-1	.	large	TGCGCCAGCAGCCGCTCACGTATCACCACTGAAGCTTTCTTT	CASSRSRITTEAFF
TRBV12-3/TRBV12-4	TRBJ2-5	.	.	TGTGCCAGCAGTTTAAGGAGGGGGTTGGCCCAGGAGACCCAGTACTTC	CASSLRRGLAQETQYF
TRBV28	TRBJ1-1	.	many	TGTGCCAGCAGTTTATGGGGGGGAGCCCCTGAAGCTTTCTTT	CASSLWGGAPEAFF
TRBV7-2	TRBJ1-1	TRBD1	many	TGTGCCAGCAGCCCAGGGGGCGCGAGCACTGAAGCTTTCTTT	CASSPGGASTEAFF
TRBV20-1	TRBJ2-7	TRBD2	many	TGCAGTGCTAGGGGTCTAGCGGGAGTCGAGCAGTACTTC	CSARGLAGVEQYF
TRBV9	TRBJ2-7	TRBD1	few	TGTGCCAGCAGCGTAGGGCCCCAGGGGGTGGACGAGCAGTACTTC	CASSVGPQGVDEQYF
TRBV6-2/TRBV6-3	TRBJ1-6	.	few	TGTGCCAGCAGTTACGAGGGTCGAGGGGATTCACCCCTCCACTTT	CASSYEGRGDSPLHF
TRBV3-1	TRBJ1-1	TRBD1	few	TGTGCCAGCAGCTTAAGGACAGGACGTCTTATGAACACTGAAGCTCTCTTT	CASSLRTGRLMNTEALF
TRBV20-1	TRBJ2-7	TRBD1	.	TGCAGTGCTAGCGGGACAGGGGGGAGATACGAGCAGTACTTC	CSASGTGGRYEQYF